This TCR beta chain was sequenced for a study of human T cells and chemical hapten exposure. A single record per CDR3 protein comes from TCRdb applying MiXCR to the RACE reads. There are tens of thousands of distinct CDR3 sequences in the sample; under 13% occur only once, and approximately 7% lies in the top ten. Stated time point: patch test 2, 6 weeks after DPC sensitization. The treatment here: therapeutic diphenylcyclopropenone sensitization with weekly scalp DPC. Per germline, CDR1 SQVTM and CDR2 ANQGSEA. V shed 6 bases and J shed 8 bases, with 17 bases lying between them. This CDR3 has 13 residues. In its sample, this clonotype was seen a few times.

The clonotype comes from a woman aged 45-59 years with alopecia areata. Some clones in this sample may be carry-over from other donors' samples. The sequencing used whole blood, collected in connection with sensitization to the hapten diphenylcyclopropenone (DPC). V usage is TRBV29-1 and J usage is TRBJ2-1; a weak D match, TRBD2 (5 bases). The CDR3 nucleotides are TGCAGCGTCCAGGACTTGCCTGGCGATGAGCAGTTCTTC. Protein: CSVQDLPGDEQFF.